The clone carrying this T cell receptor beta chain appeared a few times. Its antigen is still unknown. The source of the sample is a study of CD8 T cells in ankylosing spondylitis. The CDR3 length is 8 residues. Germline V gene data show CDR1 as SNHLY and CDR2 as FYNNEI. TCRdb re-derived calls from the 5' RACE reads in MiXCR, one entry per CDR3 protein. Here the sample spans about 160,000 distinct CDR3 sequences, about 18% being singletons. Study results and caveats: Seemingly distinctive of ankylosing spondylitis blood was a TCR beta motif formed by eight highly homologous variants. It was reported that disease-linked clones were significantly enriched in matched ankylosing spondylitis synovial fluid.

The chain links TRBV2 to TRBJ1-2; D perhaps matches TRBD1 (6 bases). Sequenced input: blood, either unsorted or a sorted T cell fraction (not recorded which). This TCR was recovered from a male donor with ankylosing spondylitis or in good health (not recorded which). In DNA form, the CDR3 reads TGTGCGGGGGCGGGCTACACCTTC. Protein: CAGAGYTF.